Sequencing of this T cell receptor (beta chain) was carried out in a study of blood T cell repertoires in COVID-19. Across the study: Donors in the United States, Italy and Spain gave samples during acute or convalescent COVID-19. Sources were T cells, B-cell-depleted T cells, or PBMCs; the material itself was cDNA or gDNA.

Original analysis: For nucleated cells, counts were estimated from reference gene primer amplification. Clones were sequenced by immunoSEQ multiplex PCR, and TCRdb holds only the in-frame ones, with some missing. The V and J calls and clone size come from that table; D and trimming were worked out from the DNA. The sample shows tens of thousands of clones, just over 85% of them seen only once. The CDR3 runs 16 residues. V was clipped by 2 bases and J by 0 bases, with 9 bases between them. The germline CDR1 and CDR2 sequences are KGHDR and SFDVKD. The sequence came from a woman aged 80 or over in a cohort sampled during active or convalescent COVID-19. Sequences were obtained from peripheral blood. The chain has TRBV24-1 and TRBJ1-4; D not certain. The CDR3 is CATSDSRGTTNEKLFF. The CDR3 DNA reads TGTGCCACCAGTGATTCCCGGGGAACAACTAATGAAAAACTGTTTTTT.